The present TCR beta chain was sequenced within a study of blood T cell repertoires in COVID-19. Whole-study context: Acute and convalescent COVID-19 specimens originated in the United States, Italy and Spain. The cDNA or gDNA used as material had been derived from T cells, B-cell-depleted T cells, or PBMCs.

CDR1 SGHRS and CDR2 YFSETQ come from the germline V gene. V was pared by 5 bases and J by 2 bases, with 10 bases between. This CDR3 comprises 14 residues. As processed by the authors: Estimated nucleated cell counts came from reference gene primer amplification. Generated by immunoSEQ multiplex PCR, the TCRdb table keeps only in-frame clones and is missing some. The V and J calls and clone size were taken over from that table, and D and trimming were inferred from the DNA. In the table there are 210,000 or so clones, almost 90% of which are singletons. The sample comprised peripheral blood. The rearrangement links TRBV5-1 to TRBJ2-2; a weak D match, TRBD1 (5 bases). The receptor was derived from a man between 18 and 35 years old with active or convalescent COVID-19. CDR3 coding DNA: TGCGCCAGCAGTGCGGACAAAAACACCGGGGAGCTGTTTTTT. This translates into CASSADKNTGELFF.